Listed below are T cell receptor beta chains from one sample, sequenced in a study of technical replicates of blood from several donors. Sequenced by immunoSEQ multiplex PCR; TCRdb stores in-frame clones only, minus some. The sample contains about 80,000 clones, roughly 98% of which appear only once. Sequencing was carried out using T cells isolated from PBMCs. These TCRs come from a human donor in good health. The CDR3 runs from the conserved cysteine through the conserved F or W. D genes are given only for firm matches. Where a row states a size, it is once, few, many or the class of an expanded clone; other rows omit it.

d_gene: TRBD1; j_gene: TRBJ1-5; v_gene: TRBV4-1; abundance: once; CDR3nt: TGCGCCAGCAGCCACCCCGGACAGGGGGCGAGGCAGCCCCAGCATTTT; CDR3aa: CASSHPGQGARQPQHF
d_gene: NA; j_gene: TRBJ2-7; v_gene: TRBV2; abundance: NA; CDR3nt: TGTGCCAGCAGGGCAGATTCCTACGAGCAGTACTTC; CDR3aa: CASRADSYEQYF
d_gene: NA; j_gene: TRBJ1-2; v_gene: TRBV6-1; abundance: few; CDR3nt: TGTGCCAGCAGTATCACAGGGAACTATGGCTACACCTTC; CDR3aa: CASSITGNYGYTF
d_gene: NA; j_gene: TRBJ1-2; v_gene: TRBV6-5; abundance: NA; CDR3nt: TGTGCCAGCAGTTACTCAGACCAGGGGATGAACGGCTACACCTTC; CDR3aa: CASSYSDQGMNGYTF
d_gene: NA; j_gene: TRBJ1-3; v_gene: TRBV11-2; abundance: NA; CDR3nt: TGTGCCAGCAGCTTAGAACGCGGGCGCCTTGAAAACACCATATATTTT; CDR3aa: CASSLERGRLENTIYF
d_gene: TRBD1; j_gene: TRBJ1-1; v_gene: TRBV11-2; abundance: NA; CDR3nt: TGTGCCAGCAGCTCCTACAGGGGAAGAACTGAAGCTTTCTTT; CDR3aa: CASSSYRGRTEAFF
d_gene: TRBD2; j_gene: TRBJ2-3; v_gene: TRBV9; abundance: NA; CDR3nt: TGTGCCAGCAGCGTAGCCTTGCCTAGCGGGGGGGCCGTGGATACGCAGTATTTT; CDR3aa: CASSVALPSGGAVDTQYF
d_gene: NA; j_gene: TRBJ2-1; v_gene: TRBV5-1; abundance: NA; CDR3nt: TGCGCCAGCAGCTTCATAGCGGACAATGAGCAGTTCTTC; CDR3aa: CASSFIADNEQFF
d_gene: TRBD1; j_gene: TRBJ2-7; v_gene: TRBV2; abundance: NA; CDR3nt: TGTGCCAGCGTGGGGACAGGGTCTTACGAGCAGTACTTC; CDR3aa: CASVGTGSYEQYF
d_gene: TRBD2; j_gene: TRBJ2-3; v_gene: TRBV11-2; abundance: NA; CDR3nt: TGTGCCAGCAGCCCCCGGGAGGGCATGTATACAGATACGCAGTATTTT; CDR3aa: CASSPREGMYTDTQYF
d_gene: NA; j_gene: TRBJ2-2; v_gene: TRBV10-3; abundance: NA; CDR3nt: TGTGCCATCAAATCTGGGGGCGCCTCCGGGGAGCTGTTTTTT; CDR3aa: CAIKSGGASGELFF
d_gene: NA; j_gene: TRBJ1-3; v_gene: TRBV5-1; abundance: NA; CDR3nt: TGCGCCAGCAGCTTAGGACAGACTGGAAACACCATATATTTT; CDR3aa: CASSLGQTGNTIYF
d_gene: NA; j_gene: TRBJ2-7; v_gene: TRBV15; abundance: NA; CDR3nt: TGTGCCACCAGCAGCGGCCCGGGCTACGAGCAGTACTTC; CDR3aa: CATSSGPGYEQYF
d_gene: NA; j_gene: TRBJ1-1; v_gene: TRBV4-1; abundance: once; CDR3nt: TGCGCCAGCAGCCAAGCCCCACAGAAGAACACTGAAGCTTTCTTT; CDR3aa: CASSQAPQKNTEAFF
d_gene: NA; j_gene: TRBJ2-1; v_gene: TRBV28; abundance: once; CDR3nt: TGTGCCAGCAGAGACAAAGAGCAGTTCTTC; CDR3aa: CASRDKEQFF
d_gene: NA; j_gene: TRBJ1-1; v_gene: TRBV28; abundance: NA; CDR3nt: TGTGCCAGTTTATCCCAGGGGATCCGAACTGAAGCTTTCTTT; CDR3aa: CASLSQGIRTEAFF
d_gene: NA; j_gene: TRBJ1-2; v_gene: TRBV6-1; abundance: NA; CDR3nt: TGTGCCAGCAGTGAATTGGGAGGGTATGGCTACACCTTC; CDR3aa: CASSELGGYGYTF
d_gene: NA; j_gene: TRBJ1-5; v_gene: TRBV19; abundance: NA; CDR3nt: TGTGCCAGTACCCTATCGGGGAATAGCAATCAGCCCCAGCATTTT; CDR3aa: CASTLSGNSNQPQHF
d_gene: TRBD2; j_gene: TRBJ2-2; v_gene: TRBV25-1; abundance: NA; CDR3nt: TGTGCCAGCAGTGACCATCAGCGGGAGCATACCGGGGAGCTGTTTTTT; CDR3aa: CASSDHQREHTGELFF
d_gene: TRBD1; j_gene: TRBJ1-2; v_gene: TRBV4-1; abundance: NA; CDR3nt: TGCGCCAGCAGCCAAGCAGCAGGGGGTTACGGCTACACCTTC; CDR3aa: CASSQAAGGYGYTF
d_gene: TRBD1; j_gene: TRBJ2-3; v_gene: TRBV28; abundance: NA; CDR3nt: TGTGCCAGCAGTGCTGTCCGGGACAGGTCTCACCCGGTCACAGATACGCAGTATTTT; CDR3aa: CASSAVRDRSHPVTDTQYF
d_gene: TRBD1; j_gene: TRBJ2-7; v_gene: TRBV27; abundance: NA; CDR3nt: TGTGCCAGCAGTCCCGGACAGGGAACGGCTGACGAGCAGTACTTC; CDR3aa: CASSPGQGTADEQYF
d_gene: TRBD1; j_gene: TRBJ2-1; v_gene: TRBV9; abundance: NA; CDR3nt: TGTGCCAGCAGCGTAAGACAGGGGAACTACAATGAGCAGTTCTTC; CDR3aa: CASSVRQGNYNEQFF
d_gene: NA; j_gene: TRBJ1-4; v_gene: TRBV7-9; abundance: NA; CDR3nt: TGTGCCAGCAGCGACCCGGGACAAGAAGTAGAAAAACTGTTTTTT; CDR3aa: CASSDPGQEVEKLFF
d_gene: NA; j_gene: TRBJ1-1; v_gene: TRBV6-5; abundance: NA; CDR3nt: TGTGCCAGCAGTCTAGCGGGGCGGGGGGACACTGAAGCTTTCTTT; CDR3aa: CASSLAGRGDTEAFF
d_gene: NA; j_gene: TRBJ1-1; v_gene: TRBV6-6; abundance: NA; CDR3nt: TGTGCCAGCATGAGGGTGAACACTGAAGCTTTCTTT; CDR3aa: CASMRVNTEAFF
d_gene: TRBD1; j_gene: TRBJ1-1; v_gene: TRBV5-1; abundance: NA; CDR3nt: TGCGCCAGCAGCACGGACAGGGGGCTTACTGAAGCTTTCTTT; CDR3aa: CASSTDRGLTEAFF
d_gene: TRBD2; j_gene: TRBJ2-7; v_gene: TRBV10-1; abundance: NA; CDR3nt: TGCGCCAGCAGTGAATTCCTAGCGGGAGAGGGCTACGAGCAGTACTTC; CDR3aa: CASSEFLAGEGYEQYF